The 8 T cell receptor beta chains presented below share a single source sample, sequenced in a study of PD-1 blockade in mismatch repair-deficient tumors (dated by TCRdb to about 2017). The library came from the immunoSEQ multiplex PCR assay. TCRdb took over this immuneACCESS table, retaining in-frame rearrangements with V and J assigned. Such tables are incomplete; in checked studies, under half of the missing clones stem from an unresolved V gene, and the remainder is unexplained. The sample yields 14,000 or so clones; around 84% were counted once. Of the sample, approximately 1.7% is held by the ten largest clones. The sequenced sample was PBMCs, obtained less than 15 weeks after starting pembrolizumab. The receptors derive from an adult with mismatch repair-deficient cancer.

The chain is built from TRBV7-9 and TRBJ1-1, with D possibly TRBD1 on 5 matching bases. The V gene lost 5 bases and the J gene lost 1 base, with 8 bases spanning the gap. The CDR3 has 13 residues. Germline-derived CDR1 and CDR2 are SEHNR and FQNEAQ (reference sequence). The CDR3, as DNA: TGTGCCAGCAGCATAGACAGGAACACTGAAGCTTTCTTT. This sequence encodes CASSIDRNTEAFF.

The rearrangement uses TRBV5-1 and TRBJ2-1, with TRBD1 identical over 7 bases. Trimming removed 0 bases from V and 15 bases from J; junction bases left unmatched: 6. This CDR3 contains 12 residues. In germline, CDR1 is SGHRS, CDR2 YFSETQ. The CDR3 DNA reads as TGCGCCAGCAGCTTGGCAGGGGGAGAGGGGTTCTTC. Protein product: CASSLAGGEGFF.

The chain combines TRBV6-5 with TRBJ2-7, with 10 bases matching TRBD2. V shed 5 bases, J shed 1 base, and the junction held 2 bases outside the gene matches. Germline-derived CDR1 and CDR2 are MNHEY and SVGAGI. The CDR3 spans 14 residues. The CDR3 spells CASSPSGSSYEQYF. The CDR3 DNA sequence: TGTGCCAGCAGTCCTAGCGGGAGTTCCTACGAGCAGTACTTC.

There are a few counts of this clone. The chain carries TRBV4-1 and TRBJ2-7, with 7 bases that match TRBD2. The CDR3 spans 16 residues. Germline-derived CDR1 and CDR2 are MGHRA and YSYEKL. V lost 0 bases, J lost 1 base, and 6 bases stayed unmatched. CDR3 coding DNA: TGCGCCAGCAGCCAAGATTGGGGGGGACGGTCCTACGAGCAGTACTTC. Its translation is CASSQDWGGRSYEQYF.

The gene calls are TRBV19 and TRBJ2-4; TRBD2 matches 11 bases. Germline values: CDR1 LNHDA, CDR2 SQIVND (reference sequence). The CDR3 is 22 amino acids. The junction had 20 bases not matched to a gene; V was cut back by 3 bases and J by 1 base. CDR3 residues: CASSIFTRGTSGRRSAKNIQYF. The CDR3 nucleotides read TGTGCCAGTAGTATTTTTACACGAGGGACTAGCGGTAGAAGGTCTGCCAAAAACATTCAGTACTTC. The full variable domain, its missing parts supplied by reference TRBV19 and TRBJ2-4, is DGGITQSPKYLFRKEGQNVTLSCEQNLNHDAMYWYRQDPGQGLRLIYYSQIVNDFQKGDIAEGYSVSREKKESFPLTVTSAQKNPTAFYLCASSIFTRGTSGRRSAKNIQYFGAGTRLSVL.

CDR3 residues: CASSLRPAGGKTQYF. The CDR3 nucleotides are TGTGCCAGCAGTCTACGGCCGGCGGGAGGAAAGACCCAGTACTTC. The V gene is TRBV28, the J gene TRBJ2-5; 8 bases line up with TRBD2. Germline assignment: CDR1 MDHEN and CDR2 SYDVKM. This CDR3 contains 15 residues. The V gene end was trimmed by 5 bases and the J gene end by 6 bases; junction bases not matched to a gene: 11.

This chain links TRBV5-4 with TRBJ2-3; 9 bases line up with TRBD2. There are 16 residues in the CDR3. CDR1 and CDR2 (germline): SGHNT, YYREEE (reference sequence). The junction had 4 bases not matched to a gene; V was cut back by 0 bases and J by 2 bases. CDR3 DNA: TGTGCCAGCAGCTTGGCGCTAGCGGGATTCACAGATACGCAGTATTTT. Translating it yields CASSLALAGFTDTQYF.

This chain links TRBV7-3 with TRBJ2-5, with TRBD2 matching over 7 bases. Germline CDR1 reads SGHTA; CDR2 reads FQGTGA. CDR3 length: 13 amino acids. The junction had 2 bases not matched to a gene; V was cut back by 5 bases and J by 2 bases. CDR3 sequence reads: CASSLAVQETQYF. CDR3 in DNA: TGTGCCAGCAGCCTAGCGGTTCAAGAGACCCAGTACTTC.